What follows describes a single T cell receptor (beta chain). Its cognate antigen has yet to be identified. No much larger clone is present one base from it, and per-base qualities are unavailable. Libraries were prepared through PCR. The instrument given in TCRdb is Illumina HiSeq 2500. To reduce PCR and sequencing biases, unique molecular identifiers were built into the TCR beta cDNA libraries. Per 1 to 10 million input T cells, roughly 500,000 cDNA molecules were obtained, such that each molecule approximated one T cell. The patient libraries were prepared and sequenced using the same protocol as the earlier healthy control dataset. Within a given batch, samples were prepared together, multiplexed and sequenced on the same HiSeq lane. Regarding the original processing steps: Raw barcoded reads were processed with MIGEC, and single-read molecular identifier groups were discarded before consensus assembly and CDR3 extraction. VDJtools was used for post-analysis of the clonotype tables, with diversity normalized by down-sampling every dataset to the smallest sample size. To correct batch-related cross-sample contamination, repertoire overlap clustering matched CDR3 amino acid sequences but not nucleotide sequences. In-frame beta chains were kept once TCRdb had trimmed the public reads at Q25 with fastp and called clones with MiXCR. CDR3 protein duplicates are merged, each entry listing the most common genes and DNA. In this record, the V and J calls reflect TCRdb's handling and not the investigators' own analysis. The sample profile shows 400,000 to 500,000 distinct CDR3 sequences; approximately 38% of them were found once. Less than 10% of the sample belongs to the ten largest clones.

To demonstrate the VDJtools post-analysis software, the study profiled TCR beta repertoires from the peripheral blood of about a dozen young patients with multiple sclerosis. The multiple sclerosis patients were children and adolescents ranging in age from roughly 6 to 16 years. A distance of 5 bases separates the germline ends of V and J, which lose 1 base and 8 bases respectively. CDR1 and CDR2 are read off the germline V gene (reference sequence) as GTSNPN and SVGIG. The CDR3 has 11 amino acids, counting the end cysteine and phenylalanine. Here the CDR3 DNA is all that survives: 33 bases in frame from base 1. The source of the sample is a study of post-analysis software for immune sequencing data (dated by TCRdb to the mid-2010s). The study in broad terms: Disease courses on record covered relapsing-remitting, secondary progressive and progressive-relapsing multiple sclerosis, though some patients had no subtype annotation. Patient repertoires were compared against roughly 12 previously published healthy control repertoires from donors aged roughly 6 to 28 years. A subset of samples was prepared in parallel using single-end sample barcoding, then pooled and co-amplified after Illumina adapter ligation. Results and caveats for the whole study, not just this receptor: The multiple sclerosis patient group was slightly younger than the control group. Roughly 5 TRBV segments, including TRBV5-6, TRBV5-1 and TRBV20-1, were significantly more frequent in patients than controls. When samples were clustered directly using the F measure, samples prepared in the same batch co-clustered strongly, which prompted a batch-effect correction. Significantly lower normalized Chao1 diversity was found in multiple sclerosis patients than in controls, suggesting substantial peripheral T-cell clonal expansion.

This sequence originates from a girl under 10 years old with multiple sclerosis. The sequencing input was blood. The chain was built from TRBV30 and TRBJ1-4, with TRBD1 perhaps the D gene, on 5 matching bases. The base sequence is TGTGCCTGGAGTGGGGGGGAAAAACTGTTTTTT. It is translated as CAWSGGEKLFF.